A single sample is the source of the 26 T cell receptor beta chains below, sequenced in a study of blood T cell repertoires in COVID-19. Here immunoSEQ multiplex PCR was the method, and the copy in TCRdb shows in-frame clones only, minus some. Of around 250,000 clones in the sample, around 86% were seen once. Sequencing was carried out using peripheral blood. These receptors originate from a woman between 70 and 85 years old with active or convalescent COVID-19.

The rearrangement uses TRBV6-2 or TRBV6-3 and TRBJ2-5; 14 bases align to TRBD2. CDR1 is MNHEY, CDR2 SVGEGT, per germline. After removal of 6 bases from V and 5 bases from J, the junction contained 11 bases not matched to a gene. The length of the CDR3 is 17 residues. The CDR3 region is CASSRPRLAGGKETQYF. Written as DNA, the CDR3 is TGTGCCAGCAGCCGTCCCCGACTAGCGGGGGGGAAGGAGACCCAGTACTTC.

The chain joins TRBV11-2 to TRBJ1-2; TRBD1 aligns across 12 bases. This CDR3 has 18 amino acids. Germline CDR1 is SGHAT and CDR2 is FQNNGV. Germline trimming cut 4 bases from V and 3 bases from J; bases unmatched to any gene: 12. The CDR3, as DNA: TGTGCCAGCAGCTCCACCGGGACAGGGGGCGGCGTCCACTATGGCTACACCTTC. Encoded protein: CASSSTGTGGGVHYGYTF.

The chain recombines TRBV7-8 with TRBJ2-3; unclear D gene. V lost 5 bases and J lost 6, with 15 bases in between. This CDR3 region has 14 residues. Per germline, CDR1 SGHVS and CDR2 FQNEAQ. The chain's CDR3 is CASSRSLQADTQYF. The DNA for the CDR3 is TGTGCCAGCAGCCGGTCCCTGCAAGCGGATACGCAGTATTTT.

V is TRBV7-9 and J is TRBJ1-3; 7 positions match TRBD1. The length of the CDR3 is 15 residues. Looked up from germline, CDR1 is SEHNR and CDR2 is FQNEAQ (reference sequence). V shed 3 bases, J shed 4 bases, and the junction held 6 bases outside the gene matches. The CDR3 DNA sequence: TGTGCCAGCAGCTTGACCGGGACAGAGGGAAACACCATATATTTT. Its protein is CASSLTGTEGNTIYF. Drawing the rest from reference TRBV7-9 and TRBJ1-3, the complete variable domain is DTGVSQNPRHKITKRGQNVTFRCDPISEHNRLYWYRQTLGQGPEFLTYFQNEAQLEKSRLLSDRFSAERPKGSFSTLEIQRTEQGDSAMYLCASSLTGTEGNTIYFGEGSWLTVV.

The chain carries TRBV7-3 and TRBJ2-7; D is unresolved. The CDR3 contains 12 residues. Trimming shortened V by 5 bases and J by 6 bases, and 11 bases separated the two germline ends. The germline V gene has CDR1 SGHTA and CDR2 FQGTGA. CDR3 in DNA: TGTGCCAGCAGCCCCCGATCGGGCGAGCAGTACTTC. This sequence encodes CASSPRSGEQYF.

This clone turned up a few times. The chain links TRBV12-3 or TRBV12-4 to TRBJ1-2, with 7 bases lining up with TRBD1. The trim removed 7 bases at V and 6 bases at J, leaving 8 bases unmatched. CDR3 size: 13 residues. In DNA, the CDR3 is TGTGCCAGCACTCTGGGACAGCTAGATGGCTACACCTTC. This sequence encodes CASTLGQLDGYTF.

The V and J genes are TRBV5-1 and TRBJ1-6; 7 bases fit TRBD1. Germline CDR1 SGHRS, CDR2 YFSETQ. Trimming removed 4 bases from V and 5 bases from J; junction bases left unmatched: 6. The CDR3 totals 15 residues. CDR3 loop: CASSETGQNNSPLHF. The CDR3 region has the DNA TGCGCCAGCAGCGAAACGGGACAGAATAATTCACCCCTCCACTTT.

The chain uses TRBV5-4 and TRBJ1-2; TRBD1 is a possible D gene (6 bases). The ends were cut back, 4 bases at V and 1 base at J, with 11 bases in the middle. From germline, CDR1 is SGHNT and CDR2 YYREEE (reference sequence). The CDR3 contains 14 residues. The CDR3: CASSTRGGNYGYTF. CDR3 in DNA: TGTGCCAGCAGCACCAGGGGCGGTAACTATGGCTACACCTTC.

The chain carries TRBV6-5 and TRBJ1-4, with a weak D call TRBD1 (6 bases). The CDR3 runs to 13 residues. Germline V lookup: CDR1 MNHEY, CDR2 SVGAGI. The V end was cut by 6 bases, the J end by 5 bases, with 10 bases between. The CDR3 spells CASSRTENEKLFF. For the CDR3, the DNA is TGTGCCAGCAGCCGGACAGAGAATGAAAAACTGTTTTTT.

A word on this clone: One end of the junction does not line up with germline, which may come from a read error. The chain couples TRBV6-5 to TRBJ1-1; D not resolved. The CDR3 is made up of 11 amino acids. Germline-derived CDR1 and CDR2 are MNHEY and SVGAGI. The CDR3 coding sequence is TGTGCCAGCAGCCGAAACAGTGAAGCTTTCTTT. Amino acid sequence: CASSRNSEAFF.

V usage is TRBV12-3 or TRBV12-4 and J usage is TRBJ1-6; unclear D gene. The germline V and J ends were trimmed by 7 bases and 7 bases, with 8 bases remaining between them. The CDR3 sequence is 12 residues long. The CDR3 DNA follows: TGTGCCAGCACCTTCGCGAATTCACCCCTCCACTTT. Amino acids: CASTFANSPLHF.

This clone was counted a single time. The chain has TRBV7-9 and TRBJ1-2; D might be TRBD1 (6 bases). The CDR3 spans 15 residues. V lost 1 base to trimming and J lost 3 bases, with 12 bases between them. Germline-derived CDR1 and CDR2 are SEHNR and FQNEAQ (reference sequence). The DNA for the CDR3 is TGTGCCAGCAGCTTAGGGGGCAGGGGAGACTATGGCTACACCTTC. Amino acids: CASSLGGRGDYGYTF.

The V gene is TRBV28, the J gene TRBJ2-5; 7 bases are a match to TRBD2. Trimming at V came to 6 bases and at J to 5 bases, leaving 6 bases not matched to a gene. The CDR3 totals 13 residues. In germline, CDR1 is MDHEN, CDR2 SYDVKM. The CDR3 coding sequence is TGTGCCAGCAGGCCCGGGGGGTCCGAGACCCAGTACTTC. It is translated as CASRPGGSETQYF.

The J gene is TRBJ2-5, the V gene TRBV11-1; 10 positions match TRBD1. The CDR3 is 15 amino acids. Germline CDR1 is SGHAT and CDR2 is FQDESV (reference sequence). The V gene end was trimmed by 5 bases and the J gene end by 0 bases; junction bases not matched to a gene: 3. CDR3 in amino acids: CASSRTGGYQETQYF. CDR3 DNA sequence: TGTGCCAGCAGCCGGACAGGGGGGTACCAAGAGACCCAGTACTTC.

V usage is TRBV7-5 and J usage is TRBJ2-3; the DNA was not used to check the table's D call, TRBD2. TRBV7-5 represents a pseudogene. The CDR3 has 17 amino acids. Here the CDR3 reads CARSFKTSGGAPDTQYF. The CDR3 DNA follows: TGTGCCAGAAGTTTTAAAACTAGCGGGGGGGCACCAGATACGCAGTATTTT.

The chain employs TRBV18 and TRBJ1-3; D call uncertain. Germline CDR1 reads KGHSH; CDR2 reads LQKENI. This CDR3 comprises 16 residues. V shed 1 base and J shed 0 bases, with 10 bases lying between them. The CDR3, as DNA: TGTGCCAGCTCACCACTAGAGGGTCTCTCTGGAAACACCATATATTTT. It codes for CASSPLEGLSGNTIYF.

The J gene is TRBJ1-5, the V gene TRBV6-2 or TRBV6-3; D unresolved. Per germline, CDR1 MNHEY and CDR2 SVGEGT. This CDR3 is 13 amino acids long. Trimming removed 2 bases from V and 12 bases from J, with 14 bases in between. The CDR3 spells CASSYAPNRDQHF. The CDR3 bases are TGTGCCAGCAGTTACGCCCCGAATCGGGACCAGCATTTT.

CDR3 nucleotides: TGCAGTCGGAACAGGGGGGACACCTTC. The encoded protein is CSRNRGDTF. This chain links TRBV20-1 with TRBJ1-2; TRBD1 matches at 8 bases. J gave up 12 bases and V 8 bases, and 5 bases lay outside the gene matches. Germline V CDR1 and CDR2: DFQATT, SNEGSKA (reference sequence). The CDR3 runs to 9 residues.

This sequence joins TRBV6-1 and TRBJ1-6, with a possible D match to TRBD1 (5 bases). There are 14 residues in the CDR3. V was clipped by 6 bases and J by 3 bases, with 9 bases between them. Looked up from germline, CDR1 is MNHNS and CDR2 is SASEGT. CDR3 sequence: CASSLQGYNSPLHF. CDR3 bases: TGTGCCAGCAGCCTGCAGGGCTATAATTCACCCCTCCACTTT.

The V call is TRBV19, the J call TRBJ1-2; TRBD1 aligns across 7 bases. Per the germline V gene, CDR1 is LNHDA and CDR2 is SQIVND (reference sequence). The CDR3 spans 17 residues. The junction had 21 bases not matched to a gene; V was cut back by 10 bases and J by 4 bases. The CDR3 spells CATQRGTGTASFYGYTF. As DNA, the CDR3 is TGTGCCACTCAAAGGGGGACCGGGACAGCTTCGTTCTATGGCTACACCTTC.

The chain uses TRBV29-1 and TRBJ2-1, with 8 bases fitting TRBD1. V lost 2 bases and J lost 3; bases outside the gene matches: 9. Germline V lookup: CDR1 SQVTM, CDR2 ANQGSEA. The CDR3 length is 16 residues. The CDR3 region has the DNA TGCAGCGTTGAATACCGGGACAGGTTACTCTACAATGAGCAGTTCTTC. This encodes CSVEYRDRLLYNEQFF.

This chain uses TRBV7-9 with TRBJ1-1; D is uncertain. CDR1 is SEHNR and CDR2 is FQNEAQ in the germline V gene (reference sequence). V was shortened by 5 bases and J by 0 bases, with 10 bases between the two germline ends. The CDR3 loop spans 14 amino acids. The CDR3 DNA reads TGTGCCAGCAGCCGCCTAGTCATGAACACTGAAGCTTTCTTT. As protein: CASSRLVMNTEAFF. The full variable domain, in which reference TRBV7-9 and TRBJ1-1 provide the parts outside the CDR3, is DTGVSQNPRHKITKRGQNVTFRCDPISEHNRLYWYRQTLGQGPEFLTYFQNEAQLEKSRLLSDRFSAERPKGSFSTLEIQRTEQGDSAMYLCASSRLVMNTEAFFGQGTRLTVV.

V gene TRBV7-3 combines with J gene TRBJ1-5; D call uncertain. The CDR3 length is 13 residues. Germline V gene data show CDR1 as SGHTA and CDR2 as FQGTGA. V gave up 1 base and J gave up 7 bases, with 8 bases separating them. Here the CDR3 DNA reads TGTGCCAGCAGCTTAAGCCCAGAACAGCCCCAGCATTTT. Its protein product is CASSLSPEQPQHF.

V is TRBV6-2 or TRBV6-3 and J is TRBJ1-5; possible D gene TRBD1, 5 bases. Germline V lookup: CDR1 MNHEY, CDR2 SVGEGT. V gave up 7 bases and J gave up 0 bases, with 16 bases separating them. The CDR3 contains 16 residues. CDR3 loop: CASTPGGGYSNQPQHF. DNA of the CDR3: TGTGCCAGCACCCCCGGTGGGGGGTATAGCAATCAGCCCCAGCATTTT.

The rearrangement joins TRBV19 to TRBJ1-6, with 10 bases matching TRBD1. CDR3 size: 16 residues. Germline V gene lookup returns CDR1 LNHDA and CDR2 SQIVND (reference sequence). V dropped 4 bases and J dropped 8; count of bases not matched to a gene: 8. CDR3 sequence: CASSTKTGGGHSPLHF. DNA for the CDR3: TGTGCCAGTAGTACGAAGACAGGGGGCGGCCATTCACCCCTCCACTTT.

This clone was recorded a few times. The gene calls are TRBV11-2 and TRBJ1-6; D perhaps matches TRBD1 (6 bases). Trimming took 2 bases from V and 6 from J, leaving 14 bases between them. Germline CDR1 reads SGHAT; CDR2 reads FQNNGV. The CDR3 totals 16 residues. CDR3 loop: CASSLRMTGSNSPLHF. The CDR3 coding sequence is TGTGCCAGCAGCTTACGTATGACAGGAAGTAATTCACCCCTCCACTTT.